These 27 T cell receptor beta chains originate from one sample sequenced in a study of T cell changes during pregnancy in multiple sclerosis. Some clones are missing from TCRdb's copy, which holds only in-frame ones; the method was immunoSEQ multiplex PCR. This table holds over 70,000 clones, roughly 92% found once. Sequenced material: peripheral blood, taken in the third trimester of pregnancy. The receptor source for this set is a female donor in good health, enrolled as a control in a pregnancy study.

This clone appeared once. The CDR3 spells CASSSSHPIGLARPYEQYF. CDR3 bases: TGTGCCAGCAGTTCCTCTCACCCGATAGGACTAGCGAGACCCTACGAGCAGTACTTC. The rearrangement links TRBV28 to TRBJ2-7; TRBD2 matches at 9 bases. This CDR3 region has 19 residues. The germline gives CDR1 MDHEN, CDR2 SYDVKM. V shed 4 bases, J shed 2 bases, and the junction held 18 bases outside the gene matches.

The rearrangement joins TRBV6-5 to TRBJ2-1, with TRBD1 identical over 9 bases. V trimming: 2 bases; J trimming: 4 bases; junction bases outside the gene matches: 6. The CDR3 spans 16 residues. Per germline, CDR1 MNHEY and CDR2 SVGAGI. In DNA, the CDR3 is TGTGCCAGCAGTTACACCGGGACAGGGAGTTACAATGAGCAGTTCTTC. It codes for CASSYTGTGSYNEQFF.

The rearrangement joins TRBV10-2 to TRBJ1-5; maybe TRBD1 (6 bases). CDR3 length: 16 amino acids. Germline CDR1 and CDR2: WSHSY and SAAADI. Trimming removed 6 bases at V and 3 bases at J, with 18 bases between. CDR3 sequence (DNA): TGCGCCAGCAGCCGAATCGAACAGGGCCCCAATCAGCCCCAGCATTTT. Translation gives CASSRIEQGPNQPQHF.

The chain recombines TRBV5-1 with TRBJ2-1; TRBD2 agrees at 8 bases. The CDR3 consists of 15 residues. J was trimmed by 4 bases and V by 0 bases; bases with no gene match: 3. The germline V gene encodes CDR1 SGHRS and CDR2 YFSETQ. The CDR3, as DNA: TGCGCCAGCAGCTTGGATTCTAGCGGGTACAATGAGCAGTTCTTC. Amino acid sequence: CASSLDSSGYNEQFF.

This clone was seen just once. This chain connects TRBV27 to TRBJ2-1; a weak D match, TRBD1 (7 bases). Trimming shortened V by 7 bases and J by 3 bases, and 16 bases separated the two germline ends. CDR3 length: 15 residues. Germline values: CDR1 MNHEY, CDR2 SMNVEV (reference sequence). The CDR3 sequence: CASTSGGTDYNEQFF. The CDR3 nucleotides read TGTGCCAGCACCTCGGGCGGGACAGACTACAATGAGCAGTTCTTC.

J is TRBJ2-5 and V is TRBV7-2, with unresolved D. The CDR3 is 12 residues long. CDR1 SGHTA and CDR2 FQGNSA come from the germline V gene. V lost 5 bases and J 5 bases, leaving 9 bases between the germline ends. Here the CDR3 reads CASSNPYETQYF. The CDR3 DNA is TGTGCCAGCAGCAACCCCTACGAGACCCAGTACTTC.

The chain carries TRBV29-1 and TRBJ2-7; 7 nucleotides agree with TRBD1. The CDR3 sequence is 11 residues long. V gave up 4 bases and J gave up 5 bases; unmatched junction bases: 2. The germline V gene encodes CDR1 SQVTM and CDR2 ANQGSEA. The CDR3 here is CSVATGDEQYF. CDR3 nucleotides: TGCAGCGTTGCCACAGGGGACGAGCAGTACTTC.

This sequence joins TRBV19 and TRBJ1-2; 10 bases are a match to TRBD1. The V gene end was trimmed by 7 bases and the J gene end by 7 bases; junction bases not matched to a gene: 9. CDR3 length: 14 amino acids. Germline CDR1 LNHDA, CDR2 SQIVND (reference sequence). The CDR3: CASTPLGQGSGYTF. The CDR3, as DNA: TGTGCCAGTACCCCCCTGGGACAGGGGTCTGGCTACACCTTC.

The CDR3 DNA reads TGTGCCAGCTCCCTTGAAGTGGCGGGGGGGCCTGTTCAGTACTTC. Its protein product is CASSLEVAGGPVQYF. This chain connects TRBV2 to TRBJ2-4, with 9 bases fitting TRBD2. Losses at the gene ends were 8 bases for V and 11 bases for J; bases not matched to a gene: 16. The CDR3 sequence is 15 residues long. Germline lookup yields CDR1 SNHLY and CDR2 FYNNEI.

This clone was seen a few times. The chain uses TRBV5-6 and TRBJ1-6; D possibly corresponds to TRBD1 (6 bases). V was shortened by 1 base and J by 7 bases, with 9 bases between the two germline ends. This CDR3 region has 14 residues. Germline values: CDR1 SGHDT, CDR2 YYEEEE. CDR3: CASSLTGHNSPLHF. The CDR3 DNA reads as TGTGCCAGCAGCTTGACAGGGCACAATTCACCCCTCCACTTT.

In this sample, this clone turned up once. The chain links TRBV28 to TRBJ2-7; the match to TRBD2 covers 8 bases. Trimming at V came to 8 bases and at J to 0 bases, leaving 18 bases not matched to a gene. This CDR3 region has 18 residues. The germline V gene has CDR1 MDHEN and CDR2 SYDVKM. The CDR3 bases are TGTGCCAGCCTAACATTCGGACAGTCAGGACTAGCCTCCTACGAGCAGTACTTC. As protein: CASLTFGQSGLASYEQYF.

The chain employs TRBV10-3 and TRBJ1-6; D possibly corresponds to TRBD1 (5 bases). The CDR3 runs to 14 residues. Trimming shortened V by 4 bases and J by 5 bases, and 9 bases separated the two germline ends. Germline loops: CDR1 ENHRY, CDR2 SYGVKD. The CDR3 nucleotides read TGTGCCATCAGTGCAGGGCTCAATAATTCACCCCTCCACTTT. Its protein product is CAISAGLNNSPLHF.

The V and J genes are TRBV10-1 and TRBJ2-2; 7 bases align to TRBD2. The CDR3 totals 17 residues. Losses at the gene ends were 2 bases for V and 6 bases for J; bases not matched to a gene: 12. Looked up from germline, CDR1 is WNHNN and CDR2 is SYGVQD (reference sequence). This CDR3 is CASSEPGRTRGSGELFF. Here the CDR3 DNA reads TGCGCCAGCAGTGAGCCGGGAAGGACTAGAGGTTCCGGGGAGCTGTTTTTT.

This chain uses TRBV5-4 with TRBJ2-3; TRBD2 agrees at 10 bases. Germline V gene lookup returns CDR1 SGHNT and CDR2 YYREEE (reference sequence). V shed 3 bases and J 4 bases; nucleotides not matched to a gene: 5. The CDR3 loop spans 15 amino acids. This CDR3 is CASSSAGGPADTQYF. The DNA for the CDR3 is TGTGCCAGCAGCTCAGCGGGAGGGCCCGCAGATACGCAGTATTTT.

The rearrangement uses TRBV18 and TRBJ1-5, with D maybe TRBD1 (5 bases). The germline V gene has CDR1 KGHSH and CDR2 LQKENI. The V end lost 6 bases, the J end lost 1 base, and 10 bases lay between the germline ends. The CDR3 spans 14 residues. This CDR3 is CASSPTVSNQPQHF. The CDR3 DNA sequence: TGTGCCAGCTCCCCGACAGTAAGCAATCAGCCCCAGCATTTT.

The J gene is TRBJ1-2, the V gene TRBV5-4; 7 bases are a match to TRBD1. The CDR3 is 13 residues long. V dropped 3 bases and J dropped 4; count of bases not matched to a gene: 3. Germline values: CDR1 SGHNT, CDR2 YYREEE (reference sequence). CDR3 loop: CASSSGQIYGYTF. CDR3 sequence (DNA): TGTGCCAGCAGCTCGGGACAGATCTATGGCTACACCTTC.

CDR3 protein: CASTQDSSGETQYF. In DNA, the CDR3 is TGTGCCAGCACCCAGGACAGCTCGGGCGAGACCCAGTACTTC. The rearrangement joins TRBV2 to TRBJ2-5; maybe TRBD1 (6 bases). Germline CDR1 and CDR2: SNHLY and FYNNEI. There are 14 residues in the CDR3. With 7 bases removed from V and 5 bases from J, the gap between germline ends came to 17 bases. Looking up the rest from reference TRBV2 and TRBJ2-5 gives the full variable domain: EPEVTQTPSHQVTQMGQEVILRCVPISNHLYFYWYRQILGQKVEFLVSFYNNEISEKSEIFDDQFSVERPDGSNFTLKIRSTKLEDSAMYFCASTQDSSGETQYFGPGTRLLVL.

The rearrangement links TRBV6-5 to TRBJ1-5; 11 bases are shared with TRBD1. CDR1 is MNHEY, CDR2 SVGAGI, per germline. The CDR3 runs to 15 residues. V shed 5 bases and J 6 bases; nucleotides not matched to a gene: 6. DNA of the CDR3: TGTGCCAGCAGTCGGGGACAGGGGGAGGGTCAGCCCCAGCATTTT. Translating it yields CASSRGQGEGQPQHF.

The J gene is TRBJ2-5, the V gene TRBV28; 7 bases fit TRBD1. Germline CDR1 is MDHEN and CDR2 is SYDVKM. The CDR3 length is 13 residues. J lost 4 bases, V lost 6 bases, and 5 bases had no gene match. In nucleotides, the CDR3 is TGTGCCAGCAGAAAGACAGGGTTAGAGACCCAGTACTTC. This gives the protein CASRKTGLETQYF. Together with reference TRBV28 and TRBJ2-5, the CDR3 gives the full variable domain: DVKVTQSSRYLVKRTGEKVFLECVQDMDHENMFWYRQDPGLGLRLIYFSYDVKMKEKGDIPEGYSVSREKKERFSLILESASTNQTSMYLCASRKTGLETQYFGPGTRLLVL.

This chain connects TRBV7-3 to TRBJ2-6; 7 nucleotides agree with TRBD1. Germline V gene data show CDR1 as SGHTA and CDR2 as FQGTGA. V gave up 1 base and J gave up 0 bases; unmatched junction bases: 6. The CDR3 sequence is 18 residues long. The CDR3: CASSLIGTVNSGANVLTF. DNA of the CDR3: TGTGCCAGCAGCTTAATTGGGACAGTAAACTCTGGGGCCAACGTCCTGACTTTC.

This clone came up once. The chain employs TRBV27 and TRBJ1-4, with 9 bases fitting TRBD1. The CDR3 contains 16 residues. CDR1 and CDR2 (germline): MNHEY, SMNVEV (reference sequence). The J segment lost 4 bases and the V segment lost 5 bases, leaving 8 bases of the junction unmatched. The CDR3 sequence: CASSVNGQGHNEKLFF. Here the CDR3 DNA reads TGTGCCAGCAGTGTAAACGGACAGGGGCATAATGAAAAACTGTTTTTT.

The genes are TRBV7-6 and TRBJ1-1; 10 bases agree with TRBD1. Germline CDR1 reads SGHVS; CDR2 reads FNYEAQ. The V and J ends lost 3 bases and 0 bases, in that order; junction bases with no gene match: 13. The CDR3 contains 19 residues. The chain's CDR3 is CASSLDHVDRGRMNTEAFF. The CDR3 bases are TGTGCCAGCAGCTTGGACCATGTCGACAGGGGGCGAATGAACACTGAAGCTTTCTTT.

The chain joins TRBV7-9 to TRBJ1-2; 9 bases are shared with TRBD1. V lost 5 bases to trimming and J lost 1 base; unmatched junction nucleotides: 8. The CDR3 consists of 16 residues. The germline V gene encodes CDR1 SEHNR and CDR2 FQNEAQ (reference sequence). The chain's CDR3 is CASSPLPGQGNYGYTF. For the CDR3, the DNA is TGTGCCAGCAGCCCTCTCCCGGGACAGGGTAACTATGGCTACACCTTC. The whole variable domain, remainder taken from reference TRBV7-9 and TRBJ1-2, is DTGVSQNPRHKITKRGQNVTFRCDPISEHNRLYWYRQTLGQGPEFLTYFQNEAQLEKSRLLSDRFSAERPKGSFSTLEIQRTEQGDSAMYLCASSPLPGQGNYGYTFGSGTRLTVV.

The chain uses TRBV25-1 and TRBJ2-3; no firm D call. The CDR3 has 14 residues. The V gene's germline CDR1 is MGHDK and CDR2 SYGVNS. Between the trimmed V and J ends, which lost 4 bases and 1 base, there was a span of 9 bases. The DNA of the CDR3 is TGTGCCAGCAGTGCCTATGGTGGCACAGATACGCAGTATTTT. Protein sequence: CASSAYGGTDTQYF.

V and J are TRBV18 and TRBJ2-7, with 8 bases identical to TRBD1. Germline lookup yields CDR1 KGHSH and CDR2 LQKENI. The CDR3 extends over 21 amino acids. With V trimmed by 4 bases and J by 4 bases, 27 bases remained unmatched. DNA for the CDR3: TGTGCCAGCTCACAACCAATTGGGGAGACAGGGGAAGTGTGGCGTATTTACGAGCAGTACTTC. Amino acid sequence: CASSQPIGETGEVWRIYEQYF.

The chain couples TRBV28 to TRBJ1-5, with D perhaps TRBD1 (5 bases). Per the germline V gene, CDR1 is MDHEN and CDR2 is SYDVKM. Trimming took off 5 bases at V and 2 bases at J, with 25 bases between the two ends. The CDR3 contains 19 residues. Written as DNA, the CDR3 is TGTGCCAGCAGTCTTGTCAGGGAAGTCCGCAACTTTGGCAATCAGCCCCAGCATTTT. Protein sequence: CASSLVREVRNFGNQPQHF.

The J gene is TRBJ2-7, the V gene TRBV6-1; weak D call: TRBD1 (5 bases). Trimming took off 6 bases at V and 3 bases at J, with 15 bases between the two ends. This CDR3 region has 14 residues. In germline, CDR1 is MNHNS, CDR2 SASEGT. CDR3 amino acids: CASSVLQGIYEQYF. CDR3 coding DNA: TGTGCCAGCAGCGTACTTCAGGGTATCTACGAGCAGTACTTC.